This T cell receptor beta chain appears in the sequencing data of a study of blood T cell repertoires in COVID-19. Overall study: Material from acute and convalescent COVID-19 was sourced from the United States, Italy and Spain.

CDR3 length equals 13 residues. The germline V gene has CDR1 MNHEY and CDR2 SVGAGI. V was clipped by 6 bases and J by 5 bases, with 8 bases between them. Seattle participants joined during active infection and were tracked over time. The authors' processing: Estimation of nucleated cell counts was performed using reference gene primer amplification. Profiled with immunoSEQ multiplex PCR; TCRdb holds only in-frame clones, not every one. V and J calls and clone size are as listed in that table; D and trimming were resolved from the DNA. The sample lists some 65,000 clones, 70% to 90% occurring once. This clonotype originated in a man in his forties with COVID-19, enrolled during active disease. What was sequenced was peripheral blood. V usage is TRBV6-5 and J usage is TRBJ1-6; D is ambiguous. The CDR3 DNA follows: TGTGCCAGCAGGAAGACAAATAATTCACCCCTCCACTTT. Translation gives CASRKTNNSPLHF.